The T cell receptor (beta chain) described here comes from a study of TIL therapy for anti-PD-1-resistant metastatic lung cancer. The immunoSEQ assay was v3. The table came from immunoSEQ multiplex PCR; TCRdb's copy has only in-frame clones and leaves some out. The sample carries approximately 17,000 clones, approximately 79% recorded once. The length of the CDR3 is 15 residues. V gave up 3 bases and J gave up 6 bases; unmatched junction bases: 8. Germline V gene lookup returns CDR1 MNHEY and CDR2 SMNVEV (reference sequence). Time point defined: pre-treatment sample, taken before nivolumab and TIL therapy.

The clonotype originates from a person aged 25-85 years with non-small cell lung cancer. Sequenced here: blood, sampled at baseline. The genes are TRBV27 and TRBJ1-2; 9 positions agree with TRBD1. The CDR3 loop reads CASSFRDRALDGYTF. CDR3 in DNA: TGTGCCAGCAGTTTTAGGGACAGGGCTCTCGATGGCTACACCTTC.